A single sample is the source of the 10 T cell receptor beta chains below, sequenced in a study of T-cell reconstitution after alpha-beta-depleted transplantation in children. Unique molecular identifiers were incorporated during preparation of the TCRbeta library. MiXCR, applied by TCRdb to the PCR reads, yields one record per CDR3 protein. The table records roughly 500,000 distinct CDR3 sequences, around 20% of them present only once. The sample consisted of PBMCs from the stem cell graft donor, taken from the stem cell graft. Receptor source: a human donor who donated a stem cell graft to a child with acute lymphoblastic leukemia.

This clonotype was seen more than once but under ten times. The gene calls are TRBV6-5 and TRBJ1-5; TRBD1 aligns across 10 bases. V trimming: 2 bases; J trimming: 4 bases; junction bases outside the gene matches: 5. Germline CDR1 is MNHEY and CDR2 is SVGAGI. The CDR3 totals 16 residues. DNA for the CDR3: TGTGCCAGCAGTTACACGGGACAGGGGAGAAATCAGCCCCAGCATTTT. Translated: CASSYTGQGRNQPQHF.

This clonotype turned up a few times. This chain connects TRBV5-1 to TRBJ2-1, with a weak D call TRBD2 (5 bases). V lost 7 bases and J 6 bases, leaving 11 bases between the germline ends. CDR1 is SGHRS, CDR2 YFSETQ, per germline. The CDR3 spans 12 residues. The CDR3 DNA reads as TGCGCCAGCGGGTTAGCGATCAATGAGCAGTTCTTC. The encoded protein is CASGLAINEQFF. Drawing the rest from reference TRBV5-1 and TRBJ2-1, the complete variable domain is KAGVTQTPRYLIKTRGQQVTLSCSPISGHRSVSWYQQTPGQGLQFLFEYFSETQRNKGNFPGRFSGRQFSNSRSEMNVSTLELGDSALYLCASGLAINEQFFGPGTRLTVL.

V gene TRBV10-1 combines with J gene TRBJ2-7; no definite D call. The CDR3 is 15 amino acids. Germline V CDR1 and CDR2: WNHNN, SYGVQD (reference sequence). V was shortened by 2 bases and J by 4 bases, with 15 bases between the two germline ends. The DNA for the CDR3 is TGCGCCAGCAGTGAGCTGGGCAGGACGACTTACGAGCAGTACTTC. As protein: CASSELGRTTYEQYF.

This CDR3 reads CASSESQRLSYEQYF. The CDR3 nucleotides are TGTGCCAGCAGTGAAAGCCAGAGGCTCTCCTACGAGCAGTACTTC. This chain uses TRBV2 with TRBJ2-7; D gene unclear. Trimming removed 2 bases at V and 0 bases at J, with 11 bases between. The germline gives CDR1 SNHLY, CDR2 FYNNEI. The CDR3 is 15 amino acids.

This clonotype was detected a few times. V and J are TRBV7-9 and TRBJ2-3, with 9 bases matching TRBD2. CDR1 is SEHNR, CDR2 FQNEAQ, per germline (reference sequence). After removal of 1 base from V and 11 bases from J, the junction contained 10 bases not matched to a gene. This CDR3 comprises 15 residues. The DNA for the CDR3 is TGTGCCAGCAGCTTAGTCGAACGTAGCGGGAGTGAGCAGTATTTT. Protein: CASSLVERSGSEQYF.

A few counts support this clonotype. The CDR3 sequence is CASSPGPPPNTEAFF. As DNA, the CDR3 is TGTGCCAGCAGCCCGGGACCACCTCCGAACACTGAAGCTTTCTTT. The V gene is TRBV3-1, the J gene TRBJ1-1, with a possible D match to TRBD1 (5 bases). The CDR3 contains 15 residues. Germline values: CDR1 LGHDT, CDR2 YNNKEL (reference sequence). Trimming cost V 4 bases and J 1 base, with 13 bases left between them.

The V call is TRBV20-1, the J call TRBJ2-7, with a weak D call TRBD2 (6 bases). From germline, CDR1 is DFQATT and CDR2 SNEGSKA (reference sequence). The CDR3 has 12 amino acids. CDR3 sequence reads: CSLLALEHEQYF. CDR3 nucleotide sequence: TGCAGCCTCCTAGCGTTAGAACACGAGCAGTACTTC.

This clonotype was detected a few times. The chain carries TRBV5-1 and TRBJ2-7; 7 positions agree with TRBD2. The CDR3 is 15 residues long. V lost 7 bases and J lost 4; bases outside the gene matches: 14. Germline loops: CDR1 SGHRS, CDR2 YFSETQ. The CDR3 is CASHLGQAGIYEQYF. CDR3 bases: TGCGCCAGCCACCTGGGTCAAGCGGGAATTTACGAGCAGTACTTC.

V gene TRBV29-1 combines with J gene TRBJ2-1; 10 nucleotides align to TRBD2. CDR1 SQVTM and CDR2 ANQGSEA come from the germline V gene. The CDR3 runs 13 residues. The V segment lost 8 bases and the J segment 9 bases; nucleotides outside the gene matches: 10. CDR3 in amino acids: CSLRASGRTEQFF. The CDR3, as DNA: TGCAGCCTTCGGGCTAGCGGGAGAACTGAGCAGTTCTTC.

This chain's CDR3 is CASSPVGGHYEQYF. The CDR3, as DNA: TGTGCCAGCAGCCCTGTGGGGGGGCACTACGAGCAGTACTTC. This chain links TRBV27 with TRBJ2-7, with D maybe TRBD2 (7 bases). Germline V gene data show CDR1 as MNHEY and CDR2 as SMNVEV (reference sequence). The V gene lost 6 bases and the J gene lost 3 bases, with 15 bases spanning the gap. The CDR3 loop spans 14 amino acids.